Shown below are 13 T cell receptor beta chains from a single sample sequenced in a study of T cell clones after liver transplantation. The method was immunoSEQ multiplex PCR; TCRdb's version includes in-frame clones alone and lacks a portion of them. The data show tens of thousands of clones, 82% seen once. The sequences come from CD4+ T cells from blood, collected 45 to 47 months after liver transplant. Receptors originate from a human patient who received a liver transplant. Some of the T cells might come from the graft donor.

The J gene is TRBJ2-7, the V gene TRBV25-1; D may be TRBD1 (5 bases). In germline, CDR1 is MGHDK, CDR2 SYGVNS. The CDR3 length is 15 residues. V lost 2 bases, J lost 3 bases, and 14 bases lay in between. The CDR3 is CASSEADRLIYEQYF. The CDR3 bases are TGTGCCAGCAGTGAAGCCGACAGACTCATCTACGAGCAGTACTTC.

The genes are TRBV11-3 and TRBJ2-1; D unclear. Germline V CDR1 and CDR2: SGHNT, YENEEA. Trimming took 3 bases from V and 3 from J, leaving 9 bases between them. The CDR3 has 14 amino acids. The CDR3 bases are TGTGCCAGCAGCTTTAACAGTAACTACAATGAGCAGTTCTTC. Protein sequence: CASSFNSNYNEQFF.

The chain couples TRBV7-9 to TRBJ2-7; D is unclear. Trimming cost V 7 bases and J 4 bases, with 17 bases left between them. The germline CDR1 and CDR2 sequences are SEHNR and FQNEAQ (reference sequence). The CDR3 has 14 amino acids. CDR3 residues: CASTRGAPLYEQYF. DNA of the CDR3: TGTGCCAGCACCCGAGGAGCCCCCCTATACGAGCAGTACTTC.

The V call is TRBV10-2, the J call TRBJ1-5, with D possibly TRBD1 on 5 matching bases. The ends were cut back, 3 bases at V and 6 bases at J, with 6 bases in the middle. Germline V lookup: CDR1 WSHSY, CDR2 SAAADI. The CDR3 spans 12 residues. CDR3 region: CASSDGGQPQHF. Written as DNA, the CDR3 is TGCGCCAGCAGTGATGGGGGTCAGCCCCAGCATTTT.

In its sample, this clone was seen once. This chain connects TRBV19 to TRBJ1-1; D remains unclear. Germline values: CDR1 LNHDA, CDR2 SQIVND (reference sequence). The CDR3 has 14 amino acids. V was pared by 1 base and J by 6 bases, with 12 bases between. In nucleotides, the CDR3 is TGTGCCAGTAGTATAGGGGTGGGAAGGGCTGAAGCTTTCTTT. Encoded protein: CASSIGVGRAEAFF.

This chain joins TRBV19 and TRBJ2-2, with TRBD2 as a possible D gene (6 bases). The CDR3 is made up of 15 amino acids. Per the germline V gene, CDR1 is LNHDA and CDR2 is SQIVND (reference sequence). V lost 4 bases and J lost 3, with 12 bases in between. The CDR3 sequence: CASSKDGLYTGELFF. CDR3 coding DNA: TGTGCCAGTAGTAAGGACGGACTATACACCGGGGAGCTGTTTTTT.

The chain couples TRBV28 to TRBJ1-2; D not certain. The CDR3 is 14 residues long. Germline CDR1 and CDR2: MDHEN and SYDVKM. V dropped 5 bases and J dropped 4 bases, with 14 bases sitting between them. Here the CDR3 reads CASSTPRGSYGYTF. CDR3 bases: TGTGCCAGCAGTACCCCGCGGGGTAGCTATGGCTACACCTTC.

This clone was recorded only once. The rearrangement joins TRBV7-9 to TRBJ1-1; no clear D gene. This CDR3 comprises 13 residues. Trimming stripped 1 base from V and 9 bases from J, with 12 bases between. Germline CDR1 is SEHNR and CDR2 is FQNEAQ (reference sequence). CDR3 in amino acids: CASSLVAGPQAFF. The DNA for the CDR3 is TGTGCCAGCAGCTTAGTAGCGGGCCCTCAAGCTTTCTTT.

This sequence joins TRBV4-3 and TRBJ1-5; no reliable D call. Trimming stripped 0 bases from V and 2 bases from J, with 2 bases between. This CDR3 region has 13 residues. The germline gives CDR1 LGHNA, CDR2 YSLEER. The CDR3 DNA reads as TGCGCCAGCAGCCAAGATGGCAATCAGCCCCAGCATTTT. This gives the protein CASSQDGNQPQHF.

This chain uses TRBV6-5 with TRBJ1-4; D is undetermined. This CDR3 has 15 residues. The ends were cut back, 0 bases at V and 8 bases at J, with 13 bases in the middle. Germline V CDR1 and CDR2: MNHEY, SVGAGI. Written as DNA, the CDR3 is TGTGCCAGCAGTTACTCTGGGAAAGTAGGGGAAAAACTGTTTTTT. This translates into CASSYSGKVGEKLFF.

The rearrangement joins TRBV27 to TRBJ2-7; 7 positions match TRBD1. Trimming at V came to 9 bases and at J to 0 bases, leaving 5 bases not matched to a gene. Germline lookup yields CDR1 MNHEY and CDR2 SMNVEV (reference sequence). The CDR3 has 13 residues. The CDR3 loop reads CASSQGDSYEQYF. Here the CDR3 DNA reads TGTGCCAGTTCTCAGGGGGACTCCTACGAGCAGTACTTC.

CDR3 nucleotide sequence: TGCGCCAGCAGCTTGGGGGACCGACATAACTATGGCTACACCTTC. This encodes CASSLGDRHNYGYTF. The chain recombines TRBV5-1 with TRBJ1-2, with a tentative D call TRBD1 (5 bases). Germline CDR1 is SGHRS and CDR2 is YFSETQ. V shed 0 bases and J shed 1 base, with 10 bases lying between them. The CDR3 is made up of 15 amino acids.

The genes are TRBV28 and TRBJ2-5, with 7 positions matching TRBD1. Germline assignment: CDR1 MDHEN and CDR2 SYDVKM. The CDR3 is 14 amino acids. Losses at the gene ends were 3 bases for V and 5 bases for J; bases not matched to a gene: 6. The CDR3 is CASSFIGGEETQYF. The CDR3 DNA sequence: TGTGCCAGCAGTTTTATAGGGGGCGAGGAGACCCAGTACTTC.